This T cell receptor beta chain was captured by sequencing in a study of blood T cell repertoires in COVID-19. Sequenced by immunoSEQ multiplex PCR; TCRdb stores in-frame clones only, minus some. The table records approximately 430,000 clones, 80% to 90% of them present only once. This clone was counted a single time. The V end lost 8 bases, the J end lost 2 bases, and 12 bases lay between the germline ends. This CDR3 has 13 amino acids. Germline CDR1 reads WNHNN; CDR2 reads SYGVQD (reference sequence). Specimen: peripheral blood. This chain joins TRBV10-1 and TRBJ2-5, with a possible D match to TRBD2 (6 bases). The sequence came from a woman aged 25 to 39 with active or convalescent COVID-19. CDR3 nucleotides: TGCGCCAGCCAAGCGCGGGAACAAGAGACCCAGTACTTC. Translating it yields CASQAREQETQYF.